This TCR beta chain was obtained from a study of T cells in Graves' hyperthyroidism and ophthalmopathy. On this clonotype: What it recognizes is unknown.

Study-wide points: Blood also showed most of the thyroid clonotypes that were expanded above 0.001.

Germline-derived CDR1 and CDR2 are SGHTA and FQGNSA. The CDR3 extends over 15 amino acids. The V gene end was trimmed by 1 base and the J gene end by 2 bases; junction bases not matched to a gene: 5. What was amplified from RNA transcripts were TCR beta CDR3 regions. HTBI primers were the set used in a first-round RT-PCR of the TCR CDR3. TCRdb re-called the multiplex PCR reads through MiXCR, storing one row per CDR3 protein. The table has hundreds of thousands of distinct CDR3 sequences, about half seen once. The chain links TRBV7-2 to TRBJ2-7; the match to TRBD2 covers 7 bases. The receptor was derived from a woman aged 18-35 years with Graves' hyperthyroidism. The specimen sequenced was peripheral blood or thyroid tissue (not recorded which). In DNA, the CDR3 is TGTGCCAGCAGCTTAGGTACAGCGGGGACCTACGAGCAGTACTTC. Residues: CASSLGTAGTYEQYF.